These T cell receptor beta chains were read from a single sample in a study of cytotoxic CD8 clonotypes in ibrutinib-treated CLL. Sequencing used immunoSEQ multiplex PCR; TCRdb keeps in-frame clones, though not all of them. Altogether 250,000 to 350,000 clones are present, approximately 76% being singletons, with the ten largest covering about 5%. The sequencing used PBMCs, collected at disease progression, from a patient treated with ibrutinib. Receptors were obtained from a human donor with chronic lymphocytic leukemia. Both conserved end residues are part of each CDR3. The order of the fields is V gene, D gene, J gene, clone size, CDR3 protein, CDR3 DNA. The D gene is left open where the match is weak. For some rows the clone size is stated as once, few or many, or as a class when expanded; others skip it.

v_call: TRBV10-2
d_call: -
j_call: TRBJ2-7
clone_size: -
cdr3_aa: CASPLTGHEQYF
cdr3_nt: TGCGCCAGCCCTTTGACAGGACACGAGCAGTACTTC

v_call: TRBV23-1
d_call: -
j_call: TRBJ2-5
clone_size: -
cdr3_aa: CASSQGTRETQYF
cdr3_nt: TGCGCCAGCAGTCAAGGGACGCGGGAGACCCAGTACTTC

v_call: TRBV20-1
d_call: -
j_call: TRBJ2-1
clone_size: -
cdr3_aa: CSGGSYNEQFF
cdr3_nt: TGCAGCGGGGGTTCCTACAATGAGCAGTTCTTC

v_call: TRBV19
d_call: -
j_call: TRBJ2-2
clone_size: -
cdr3_aa: CASSAGTNTGELFF
cdr3_nt: TGTGCCAGTAGCGCCGGGACTAACACCGGGGAGCTGTTTTTT

v_call: TRBV4-1
d_call: TRBD2
j_call: TRBJ2-7
clone_size: -
cdr3_aa: CASSQLAGFTYEQYF
cdr3_nt: TGCGCCAGCAGCCAGCTAGCGGGGTTTACCTACGAGCAGTACTTC

v_call: TRBV11-2
d_call: -
j_call: TRBJ1-2
clone_size: -
cdr3_aa: CASSLTANYGYTF
cdr3_nt: TGTGCCAGCAGCCTAACAGCAAACTATGGCTACACCTTC

v_call: TRBV10-3
d_call: TRBD1
j_call: TRBJ1-3
clone_size: -
cdr3_aa: CAISPGTVLSGNTIYF
cdr3_nt: TGTGCCATCAGCCCGGGGACAGTCCTCTCTGGAAACACCATATATTTT

v_call: TRBV5-1
d_call: -
j_call: TRBJ2-7
clone_size: -
cdr3_aa: CASSLASGGPYEQYF
cdr3_nt: TGCGCCAGCAGCTTGGCTTCAGGGGGGCCTTACGAGCAGTACTTC

v_call: TRBV7-9
d_call: -
j_call: TRBJ2-3
clone_size: -
cdr3_aa: CASSTGRSDYF
cdr3_nt: TGTGCCAGCAGCACAGGGAGGTCGGATTATTTT

v_call: TRBV4-1
d_call: -
j_call: TRBJ1-4
clone_size: -
cdr3_aa: CASSRLTTNEKLFF
cdr3_nt: TGCGCCAGCAGCCGCCTTACAACTAATGAAAAACTGTTTTTT

v_call: TRBV10-1
d_call: -
j_call: TRBJ2-1
clone_size: once
cdr3_aa: CASSVQPGAQEQFF
cdr3_nt: TGCGCCAGCAGTGTGCAACCAGGGGCCCAGGAGCAGTTCTTC

v_call: TRBV5-6
d_call: -
j_call: TRBJ2-4
clone_size: -
cdr3_aa: CASSFHGQKNIQYF
cdr3_nt: TGTGCCAGCAGCTTTCATGGACAGAAAAACATTCAGTACTTC

v_call: TRBV5-6
d_call: TRBD2
j_call: TRBJ2-4
clone_size: -
cdr3_aa: CASSYIGLAGGGRKNIQYF
cdr3_nt: TGTGCCAGCAGCTACATCGGACTAGCGGGGGGAGGTCGCAAAAACATTCAGTACTTC

v_call: TRBV7-9
d_call: TRBD2
j_call: TRBJ2-1
clone_size: -
cdr3_aa: CASRSGANNEQFF
cdr3_nt: TGTGCCAGCAGAAGCGGGGCTAACAATGAGCAGTTCTTC

v_call: TRBV7-9
d_call: -
j_call: TRBJ2-1
clone_size: -
cdr3_aa: CASSLRGLAPYNEQFF
cdr3_nt: TGTGCCAGCAGCTTACGGGGGCTAGCGCCTTACAATGAGCAGTTCTTC

v_call: TRBV19
d_call: -
j_call: TRBJ1-2
clone_size: -
cdr3_aa: CASSIRLSNYGYTF
cdr3_nt: TGTGCCAGTAGTATACGGCTGTCTAACTATGGCTACACCTTC

v_call: TRBV27
d_call: -
j_call: TRBJ2-7
clone_size: few
cdr3_aa: CASSRNVSPEQYF
cdr3_nt: TGTGCCAGCAGCCGCAATGTCTCACCCGAGCAGTACTTC

v_call: TRBV29-1
d_call: TRBD2
j_call: TRBJ2-3
clone_size: -
cdr3_aa: CSERETGTDTQYF
cdr3_nt: TGCAGCGAGCGGGAGACGGGCACAGATACGCAGTATTTT

v_call: TRBV7-9
d_call: -
j_call: TRBJ2-1
clone_size: few
cdr3_aa: CASSPDRRPYNEQFF
cdr3_nt: TGTGCCAGCAGCCCCGACCGGAGACCCTACAATGAGCAGTTCTTC

v_call: TRBV27
d_call: -
j_call: TRBJ2-2
clone_size: -
cdr3_aa: CASSPWTPNTGELFF
cdr3_nt: TGTGCCAGCAGTCCATGGACCCCAAACACCGGGGAGCTGTTTTTT

v_call: TRBV4-2
d_call: -
j_call: TRBJ1-1
clone_size: -
cdr3_aa: CASSQRFEAFF
cdr3_nt: TGTGCCAGCAGCCAACGCTTTGAAGCTTTCTTT

v_call: TRBV18
d_call: -
j_call: TRBJ1-5
clone_size: -
cdr3_aa: CASSPGSSNQPQHF
cdr3_nt: TGTGCCAGCTCACCGGGCAGTAGCAATCAGCCCCAGCATTTT

v_call: TRBV19
d_call: -
j_call: TRBJ2-7
clone_size: few
cdr3_aa: CASSMGWGTSYEQYF
cdr3_nt: TGTGCCAGTAGTATGGGTTGGGGGACCTCCTACGAGCAGTACTTC

v_call: TRBV5-1
d_call: TRBD2
j_call: TRBJ2-1
clone_size: -
cdr3_aa: CASSSDNRPGLAVVAVYNEQFF
cdr3_nt: TGCGCCAGCAGCTCGGACAATCGGCCGGGACTAGCGGTCGTTGCGGTCTACAATGAGCAGTTCTTC

v_call: TRBV19
d_call: TRBD2
j_call: TRBJ2-7
clone_size: -
cdr3_aa: CASSRSGGYYEQYF
cdr3_nt: TGTGCCAGTAGCCGTAGCGGGGGTTATTACGAGCAGTACTTC

v_call: TRBV28
d_call: TRBD1
j_call: TRBJ1-1
clone_size: -
cdr3_aa: CASRTGQAEAFF
cdr3_nt: TGTGCCAGCAGGACGGGACAGGCTGAAGCTTTCTTT

v_call: TRBV9
d_call: -
j_call: TRBJ2-7
clone_size: -
cdr3_aa: CASSLLDAAAYEQYF
cdr3_nt: TGTGCCAGCAGCTTACTTGACGCGGCCGCCTACGAGCAGTACTTC

v_call: TRBV11-2
d_call: -
j_call: TRBJ2-7
clone_size: -
cdr3_aa: CASSAHFYGDKQYF
cdr3_nt: TGTGCCAGCAGCGCTCATTTCTACGGGGACAAGCAGTACTTC

v_call: TRBV7-2
d_call: -
j_call: TRBJ2-7
clone_size: -
cdr3_aa: CASSFGQVKYEQYF
cdr3_nt: TGTGCCAGCAGCTTCGGCCAGGTCAAATACGAGCAGTACTTC

v_call: TRBV5-4
d_call: -
j_call: TRBJ2-5
clone_size: few
cdr3_aa: CASSNGPGTQYF
cdr3_nt: TGTGCCAGCAGCAACGGCCCAGGGACCCAGTACTTC

v_call: TRBV11-2
d_call: TRBD1
j_call: TRBJ1-2
clone_size: -
cdr3_aa: CASSLGLWTTRTGERGYTF
cdr3_nt: TGTGCCAGCAGCTTGGGGTTATGGACGACTCGGACAGGGGAGAGGGGCTACACCTTC

v_call: TRBV27
d_call: TRBD1
j_call: TRBJ2-3
clone_size: -
cdr3_aa: CASSPRTGATDTQYF
cdr3_nt: TGTGCCAGCAGTCCCCGGACAGGGGCCACAGATACGCAGTATTTT

v_call: TRBV5-1
d_call: -
j_call: TRBJ2-1
clone_size: -
cdr3_aa: CASSPGPYNEQFF
cdr3_nt: TGCGCCAGCAGCCCCGGCCCCTACAATGAGCAGTTCTTC

v_call: TRBV5-6
d_call: -
j_call: TRBJ1-1
clone_size: -
cdr3_aa: CASLMGNTEAFF
cdr3_nt: TGTGCCAGCTTGATGGGGAACACTGAAGCTTTCTTT

v_call: TRBV9
d_call: -
j_call: TRBJ1-1
clone_size: few
cdr3_aa: CASSVMNTEAFF
cdr3_nt: TGTGCCAGCAGCGTAATGAACACTGAAGCTTTCTTT

v_call: TRBV19
d_call: -
j_call: TRBJ1-5
clone_size: -
cdr3_aa: CASSIDLGQPQHF
cdr3_nt: TGTGCCAGTAGTATAGATTTGGGGCAGCCCCAGCATTTT

v_call: TRBV29-1
d_call: -
j_call: TRBJ1-1
clone_size: few
cdr3_aa: CSVDGHLNTEAFF
cdr3_nt: TGCAGCGTTGATGGCCATCTGAACACTGAAGCTTTCTTT

v_call: TRBV6-5
d_call: -
j_call: TRBJ1-2
clone_size: -
cdr3_aa: CASSGGGRYGYTF
cdr3_nt: TGTGCCAGCAGTGGGGGGGGCAGATATGGCTACACCTTC

v_call: TRBV2
d_call: TRBD1
j_call: TRBJ1-2
clone_size: -
cdr3_aa: CARAYRGRSGYTF
cdr3_nt: TGTGCCAGGGCCTACAGGGGGCGGTCCGGCTACACCTTC

v_call: TRBV15
d_call: -
j_call: TRBJ1-6
clone_size: -
cdr3_aa: CATSRDWADLLNSPLHF
cdr3_nt: TGTGCCACCAGCAGAGATTGGGCCGATCTTCTAAATTCACCCCTCCACTTT

v_call: TRBV10-3
d_call: TRBD1
j_call: TRBJ1-2
clone_size: once
cdr3_aa: CAISGGKRDRDSSNYGYTF
cdr3_nt: TGTGCCATCAGTGGGGGGAAACGGGACAGGGACTCCTCTAACTATGGCTACACCTTC

v_call: TRBV7-8
d_call: -
j_call: TRBJ1-4
clone_size: -
cdr3_aa: CASSLVATVGEKLFF
cdr3_nt: TGTGCCAGCAGCCTAGTAGCTACCGTGGGTGAAAAACTGTTTTTT

v_call: TRBV2
d_call: -
j_call: TRBJ2-5
clone_size: -
cdr3_aa: CASSPLEGGQETQYF
cdr3_nt: TGTGCCAGCAGTCCACTAGAGGGGGGTCAAGAGACCCAGTACTTC

v_call: TRBV9
d_call: -
j_call: TRBJ1-2
clone_size: -
cdr3_aa: CASSRPSVGGYTF
cdr3_nt: TGTGCCAGCAGCCGCCCGTCAGTTGGTGGCTACACCTTC

v_call: TRBV5-1
d_call: TRBD2
j_call: TRBJ2-3
clone_size: -
cdr3_aa: CASSLLAGTSGSGTQYF
cdr3_nt: TGCGCCAGCAGCTTGTTAGCCGGGACTAGCGGCTCCGGAACGCAGTATTTT

v_call: TRBV7-8
d_call: TRBD1
j_call: TRBJ1-1
clone_size: -
cdr3_aa: CASSSDRGEAFF
cdr3_nt: TGTGCCAGCAGCTCCGACAGGGGTGAAGCTTTCTTT

v_call: TRBV9
d_call: -
j_call: TRBJ2-7
clone_size: once
cdr3_aa: CASSVGGGRTYEQYF
cdr3_nt: TGTGCCAGCAGCGTAGGAGGCGGACGGACCTACGAGCAGTACTTC

v_call: TRBV10-2
d_call: TRBD1
j_call: TRBJ1-4
clone_size: -
cdr3_aa: CASSGTVATNEKLFF
cdr3_nt: TGCGCCAGCAGCGGGACAGTTGCAACTAATGAAAAACTGTTTTTT

v_call: TRBV11-2
d_call: TRBD2
j_call: TRBJ2-2
clone_size: -
cdr3_aa: CASSFGGGPYDTGELFF
cdr3_nt: TGTGCCAGCAGCTTTGGGGGAGGGCCATATGACACCGGGGAGCTGTTTTTT

v_call: TRBV18
d_call: TRBD2
j_call: TRBJ2-3
clone_size: -
cdr3_aa: CASSPLPPSGRAWTDTQYF
cdr3_nt: TGTGCCAGCTCACCACTACCTCCTAGCGGGAGGGCCTGGACAGATACGCAGTATTTT

v_call: TRBV6-5
d_call: -
j_call: TRBJ1-3
clone_size: -
cdr3_aa: CASSSDTGSLYF
cdr3_nt: TGTGCCAGCAGCTCGGACACAGGGAGTTTGTATTTT

v_call: TRBV6-6
d_call: -
j_call: TRBJ2-3
clone_size: -
cdr3_aa: CASSYWEASTDTQYF
cdr3_nt: TGTGCCAGCAGTTACTGGGAAGCTAGCACAGATACGCAGTATTTT